The rows below give T cell receptor beta chains drawn from one sample of a study of T-cell reconstitution after alpha-beta-depleted transplantation in children. TCRdb re-called the PCR reads through MiXCR, storing one row per CDR3 protein. The repertoire has around 9,000 distinct CDR3 sequences, 17% of them found once; the top ten carry around 89%. Sample: PBMCs, mostly from graft donor cells, taken 60 days after TCRalphabeta/CD19-depleted stem cell transplant. All receptors derive from a girl under two years old who had a stem cell transplant for combined immunodeficiency, so the T cells may come from the graft donor. Both conserved end residues are part of each CDR3. D genes are given only for firm matches. Size values are once, few and many counts, or a class for expanded clones, and some rows have none.

V	J	size	D	CDR3	DNA
TRBV7-3	TRBJ2-7	many	.	CASSLEGGRAYEQYF	TGTGCCAGCAGCTTAGAGGGGGGGCGAGCCTACGAGCAGTACTTC
TRBV5-1	TRBJ2-1	.	.	CASSFSPSRLTVDEQFF	TGCGCCAGCAGCTTTTCGCCCTCCAGGCTGACTGTCGATGAGCAGTTCTTC
TRBV6-5	TRBJ2-2	few	TRBD1	CASSLRTGYRGELFF	TGTGCCAGCAGCCTGAGGACAGGGTATCGCGGGGAGCTGTTTTTT
TRBV2	TRBJ1-5	few	.	CASSHGNQPQHF	TGTGCCAGCAGCCACGGGAATCAGCCCCAGCATTTT
TRBV7-2	TRBJ2-1	many	TRBD1	CASSLGKIGTGLDEQFF	TGTGCCAGCAGCTTAGGTAAAATCGGGACAGGGCTGGATGAGCAGTTCTTC
TRBV5-6	TRBJ2-7	few	.	CASGGTDKHEQYF	TGTGCCAGCGGGGGGACAGACAAACACGAGCAGTACTTC
TRBV27	TRBJ2-7	many	.	CASSTLGGTHEQYF	TGTGCCAGCAGTACCCTGGGGGGTACACACGAGCAGTACTTC
TRBV5-6	TRBJ2-7	.	.	CAGHRNRAGEQYF	TGTGCCGGTCATCGAAACAGGGCGGGCGAGCAGTACTTC
TRBV7-2	TRBJ1-2	few	.	CASSPSVTNYGYTF	TGTGCCAGCAGCCCATCTGTTACTAACTATGGCTACACCTTC
TRBV7-2	TRBJ2-7	few	TRBD2	CASSLGGRAYEQYF	TGTGCCAGCAGCTTAGGCGGGAGGGCCTACGAGCAGTACTTC